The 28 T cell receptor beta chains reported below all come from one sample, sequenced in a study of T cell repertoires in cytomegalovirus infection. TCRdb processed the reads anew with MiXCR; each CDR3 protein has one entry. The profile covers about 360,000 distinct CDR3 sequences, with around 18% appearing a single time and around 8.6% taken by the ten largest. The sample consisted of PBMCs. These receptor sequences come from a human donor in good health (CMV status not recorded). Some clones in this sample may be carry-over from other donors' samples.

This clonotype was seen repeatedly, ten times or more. The CDR3 DNA reads TGTGCCAGCAGCTTAGTCACCGGCACAGATACGCAGTATTTT. This translates into CASSLVTGTDTQYF. The V gene is TRBV7-8, the J gene TRBJ2-3, with D uncertain. The CDR3 extends over 14 amino acids. Trimming left V 1 base short and J 1 base short, with 6 bases between. The V gene's germline CDR1 is SGHVS and CDR2 FQNEAQ.

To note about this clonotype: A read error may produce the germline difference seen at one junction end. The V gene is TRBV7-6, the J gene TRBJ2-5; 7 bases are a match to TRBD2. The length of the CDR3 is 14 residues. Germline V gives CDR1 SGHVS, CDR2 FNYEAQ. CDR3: CACSLGGIQETQYF. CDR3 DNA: TGTGCCTGCAGCTTGGGGGGGATCCAAGAGACCCAGTACTTC.

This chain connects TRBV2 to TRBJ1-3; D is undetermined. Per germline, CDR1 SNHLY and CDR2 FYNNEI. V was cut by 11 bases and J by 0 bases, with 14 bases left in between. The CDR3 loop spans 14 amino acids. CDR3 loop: CAYTSDYSGNTIYF. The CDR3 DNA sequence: TGTGCCTATACCTCGGACTACTCTGGAAACACCATATATTTT.

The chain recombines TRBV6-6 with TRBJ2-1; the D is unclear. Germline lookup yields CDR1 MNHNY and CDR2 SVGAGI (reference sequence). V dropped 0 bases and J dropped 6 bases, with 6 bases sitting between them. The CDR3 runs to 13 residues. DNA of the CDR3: TGTGCCAGCAGTTACTCGGTAACCAATGAGCAGTTCTTC. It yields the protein CASSYSVTNEQFF.

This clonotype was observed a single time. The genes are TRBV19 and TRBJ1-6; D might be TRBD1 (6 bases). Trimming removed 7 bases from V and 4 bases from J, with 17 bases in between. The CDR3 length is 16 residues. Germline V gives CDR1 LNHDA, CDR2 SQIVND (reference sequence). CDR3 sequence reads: CASKARQAKYNSPLHF. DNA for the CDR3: TGTGCCAGTAAGGCGAGACAGGCTAAGTATAATTCACCCCTCCACTTT.

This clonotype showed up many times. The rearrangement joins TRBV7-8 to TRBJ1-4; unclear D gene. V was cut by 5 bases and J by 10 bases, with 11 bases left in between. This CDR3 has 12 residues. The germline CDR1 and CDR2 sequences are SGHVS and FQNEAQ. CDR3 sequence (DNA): TGTGCCAGCAGCCACCGCGGGAGAAAACTGTTTTTT. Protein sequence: CASSHRGRKLFF. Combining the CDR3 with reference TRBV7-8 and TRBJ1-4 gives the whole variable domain GAGVSQSPRYKVAKRGQDVALRCDPISGHVSLFWYQQALGQGPEFLTYFQNEAQLDKSGLPSDRFFAERPEGSVSTLKIQRTQQEDSAVYLCASSHRGRKLFFGSGTQLSVL.

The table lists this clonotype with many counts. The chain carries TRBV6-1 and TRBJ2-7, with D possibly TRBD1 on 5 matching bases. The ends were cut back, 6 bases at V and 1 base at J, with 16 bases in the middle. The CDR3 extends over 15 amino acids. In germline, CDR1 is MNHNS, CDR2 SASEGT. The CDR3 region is CASRPPGMRSYEQYF. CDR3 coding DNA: TGTGCCAGCAGACCCCCAGGGATGAGGTCCTACGAGCAGTACTTC.

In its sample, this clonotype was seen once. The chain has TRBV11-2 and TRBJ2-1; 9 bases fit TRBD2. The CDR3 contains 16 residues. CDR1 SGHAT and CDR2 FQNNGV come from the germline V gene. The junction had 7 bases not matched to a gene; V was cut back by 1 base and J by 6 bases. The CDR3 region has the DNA TGTGCCAGCAGCTTAGCCGCGGGGGGGCCGGTCAATGAGCAGTTCTTC. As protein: CASSLAAGGPVNEQFF.

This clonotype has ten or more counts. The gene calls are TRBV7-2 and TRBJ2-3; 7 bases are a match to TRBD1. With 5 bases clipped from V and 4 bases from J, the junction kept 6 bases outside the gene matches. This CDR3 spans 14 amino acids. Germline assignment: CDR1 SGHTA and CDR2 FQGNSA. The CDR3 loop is CASSQRQGPDTQYF. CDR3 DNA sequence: TGTGCCAGCAGCCAAAGACAGGGCCCAGATACGCAGTATTTT. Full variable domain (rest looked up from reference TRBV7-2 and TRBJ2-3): GAGVSQSPSNKVTEKGKDVELRCDPISGHTALYWYRQSLGQGLEFLIYFQGNSAPDKSGLPSDRFSAERTGGSVSTLTIQRTQQEDSAVYLCASSQRQGPDTQYFGPGTRLTVL.

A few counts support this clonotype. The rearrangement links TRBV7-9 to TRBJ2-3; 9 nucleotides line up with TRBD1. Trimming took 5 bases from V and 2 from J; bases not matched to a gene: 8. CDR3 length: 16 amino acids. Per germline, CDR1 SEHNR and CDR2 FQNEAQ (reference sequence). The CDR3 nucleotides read TGTGCCAGCAGCCCCGGACAGGGGTATGTCACAGATACGCAGTATTTT. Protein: CASSPGQGYVTDTQYF.

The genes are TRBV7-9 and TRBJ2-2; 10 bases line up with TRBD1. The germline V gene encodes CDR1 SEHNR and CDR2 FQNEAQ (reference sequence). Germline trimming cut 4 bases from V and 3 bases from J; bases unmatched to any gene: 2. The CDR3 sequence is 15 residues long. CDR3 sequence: CASSSGQGDTGELFF. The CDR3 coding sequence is TGTGCCAGCAGCTCAGGACAGGGGGACACCGGGGAGCTGTTTTTT. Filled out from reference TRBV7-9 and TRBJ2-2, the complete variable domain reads DTGVSQNPRHKITKRGQNVTFRCDPISEHNRLYWYRQTLGQGPEFLTYFQNEAQLEKSRLLSDRFSAERPKGSFSTLEIQRTEQGDSAMYLCASSSGQGDTGELFFGEGSRLTVL.

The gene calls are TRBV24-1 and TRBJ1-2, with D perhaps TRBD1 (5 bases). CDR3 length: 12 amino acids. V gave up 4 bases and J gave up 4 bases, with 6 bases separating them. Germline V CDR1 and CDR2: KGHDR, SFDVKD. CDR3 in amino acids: CATSDGGYGYTF. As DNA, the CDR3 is TGTGCCACCAGTGACGGGGGCTATGGCTACACCTTC.

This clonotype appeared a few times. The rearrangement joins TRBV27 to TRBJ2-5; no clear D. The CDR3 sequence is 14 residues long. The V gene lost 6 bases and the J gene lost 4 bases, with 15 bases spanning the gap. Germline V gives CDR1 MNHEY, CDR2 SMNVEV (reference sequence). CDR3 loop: CASRALWARETQYF. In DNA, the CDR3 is TGTGCCAGCAGAGCACTGTGGGCTCGAGAGACCCAGTACTTC.

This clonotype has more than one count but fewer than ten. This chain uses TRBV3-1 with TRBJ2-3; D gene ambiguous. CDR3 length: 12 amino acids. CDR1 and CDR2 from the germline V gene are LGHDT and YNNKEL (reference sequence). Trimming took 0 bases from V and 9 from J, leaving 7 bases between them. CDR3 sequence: CASSQDFGTQYF. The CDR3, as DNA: TGTGCCAGCAGCCAAGATTTTGGGACGCAGTATTTT.

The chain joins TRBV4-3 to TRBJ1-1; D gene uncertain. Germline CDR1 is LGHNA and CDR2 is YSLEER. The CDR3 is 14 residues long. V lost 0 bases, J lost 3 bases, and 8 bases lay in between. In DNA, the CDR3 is TGCGCCAGCAGCCAAGAAATTTCAGACACTGAAGCTTTCTTT. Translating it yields CASSQEISDTEAFF.

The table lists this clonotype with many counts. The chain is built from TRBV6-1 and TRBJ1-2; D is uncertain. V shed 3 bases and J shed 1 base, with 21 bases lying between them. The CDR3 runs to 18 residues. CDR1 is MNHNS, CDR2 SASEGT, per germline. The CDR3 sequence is CASSDPSDRPTFNYGYTF. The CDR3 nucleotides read TGTGCCAGCAGTGACCCCTCAGACCGGCCGACGTTTAACTATGGCTACACCTTC.

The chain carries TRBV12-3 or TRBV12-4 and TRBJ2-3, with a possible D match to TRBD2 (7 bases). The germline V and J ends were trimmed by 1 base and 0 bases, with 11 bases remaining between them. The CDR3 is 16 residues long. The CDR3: CASSLGRGGSTDTQYF. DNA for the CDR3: TGTGCCAGCAGTTTAGGTAGGGGGGGAAGCACAGATACGCAGTATTTT.

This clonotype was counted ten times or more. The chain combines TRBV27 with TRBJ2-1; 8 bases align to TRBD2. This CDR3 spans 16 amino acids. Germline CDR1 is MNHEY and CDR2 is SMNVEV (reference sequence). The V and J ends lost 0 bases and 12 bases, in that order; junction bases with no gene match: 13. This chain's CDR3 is CASSLSSGGTAWRQFF. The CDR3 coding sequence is TGTGCCAGCAGTTTATCTTCGGGGGGGACGGCCTGGCGGCAGTTCTTC.

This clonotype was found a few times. The CDR3 sequence: CASSTGSNYGYTF. The CDR3 coding sequence is TGTGCCAGCAGTACCGGGTCTAACTATGGCTACACCTTC. The V gene is TRBV12-3 or TRBV12-4, the J gene TRBJ1-2; D uncertain. With 5 bases removed from V and 0 bases from J, the gap between germline ends came to 7 bases. The CDR3 loop spans 13 amino acids.

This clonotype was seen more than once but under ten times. The CDR3 region is CASSFPGGGAKTF. CDR3 nucleotides: TGTGCCAGCAGCTTCCCCGGAGGCGGGGCGAAGACCTTC. J is TRBJ1-2 and V is TRBV7-2; tentative D call: TRBD1 (5 bases). CDR1 is SGHTA, CDR2 FQGNSA, per germline. This CDR3 is built from 13 residues. V was pared by 3 bases and J by 14 bases, with 19 bases between. Based on the CDR3 plus reference TRBV7-2 and TRBJ1-2, the full variable domain is GAGVSQSPSNKVTEKGKDVELRCDPISGHTALYWYRQSLGQGLEFLIYFQGNSAPDKSGLPSDRFSAERTGGSVSTLTIQRTQQEDSAVYLCASSFPGGGAKTFGSGTRLTVV.

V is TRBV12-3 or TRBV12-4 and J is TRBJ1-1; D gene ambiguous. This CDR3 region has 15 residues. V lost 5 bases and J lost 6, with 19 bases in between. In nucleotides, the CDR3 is TGTGCCAGCAGTCCGAGGGAGGAGTGGAGGGCTGAAGCTTTCTTT. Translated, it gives CASSPREEWRAEAFF.

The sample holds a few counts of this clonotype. In nucleotides, the CDR3 is TGTGCCAGCAGCTTCCCCCAGGGCTACGAGCAGTACTTC. Its translation is CASSFPQGYEQYF. V usage is TRBV5-5 and J usage is TRBJ2-7, with D tentatively TRBD1 (5 bases). CDR3 size: 13 residues. Trimming stripped 2 bases from V and 3 bases from J, with 9 bases between. Per germline, CDR1 SGHKS and CDR2 YYEKEE (reference sequence).

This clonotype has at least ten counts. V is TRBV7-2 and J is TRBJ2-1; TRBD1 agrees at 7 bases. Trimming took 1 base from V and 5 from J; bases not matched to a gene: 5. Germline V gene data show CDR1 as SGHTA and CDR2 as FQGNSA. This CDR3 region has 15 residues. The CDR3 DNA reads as TGTGCCAGCAGCTTAGTTGGGACAGCCCACAATGAGCAGTTCTTC. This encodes CASSLVGTAHNEQFF. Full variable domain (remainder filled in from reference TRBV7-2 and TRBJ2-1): GAGVSQSPSNKVTEKGKDVELRCDPISGHTALYWYRQSLGQGLEFLIYFQGNSAPDKSGLPSDRFSAERTGGSVSTLTIQRTQQEDSAVYLCASSLVGTAHNEQFFGPGTRLTVL.

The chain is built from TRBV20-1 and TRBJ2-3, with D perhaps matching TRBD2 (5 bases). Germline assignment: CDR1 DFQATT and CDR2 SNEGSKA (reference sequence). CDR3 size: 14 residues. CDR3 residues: CTPTLKRHTDTQYF. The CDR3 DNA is TGCACCCCTACCTTGAAGCGGCACACAGATACGCAGTATTTT.

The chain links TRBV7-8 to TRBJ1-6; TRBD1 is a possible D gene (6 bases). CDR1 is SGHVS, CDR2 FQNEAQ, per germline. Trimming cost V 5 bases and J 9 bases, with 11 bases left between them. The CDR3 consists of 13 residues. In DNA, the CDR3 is TGTGCCAGCAGCCCAGAGGGGGTTTCACCCCTCCACTTT. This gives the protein CASSPEGVSPLHF.

CDR3 DNA sequence: TGTGCCAGCAGTATAGTAGCGGAGAATGAGCAGTTCTTC. Protein sequence: CASSIVAENEQFF. The genes are TRBV12-3 or TRBV12-4 and TRBJ2-1, with D possibly TRBD2 on 6 matching bases. Trimming removed 5 bases at V and 7 bases at J, with 12 bases between. The CDR3 contains 13 residues.

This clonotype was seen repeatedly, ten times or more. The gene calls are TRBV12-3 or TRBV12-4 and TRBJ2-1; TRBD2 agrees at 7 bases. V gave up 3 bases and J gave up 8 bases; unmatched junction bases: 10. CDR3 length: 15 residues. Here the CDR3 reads CASSFGGEKGDEQFF. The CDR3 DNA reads TGTGCCAGCAGTTTTGGGGGGGAAAAAGGAGATGAGCAGTTCTTC.

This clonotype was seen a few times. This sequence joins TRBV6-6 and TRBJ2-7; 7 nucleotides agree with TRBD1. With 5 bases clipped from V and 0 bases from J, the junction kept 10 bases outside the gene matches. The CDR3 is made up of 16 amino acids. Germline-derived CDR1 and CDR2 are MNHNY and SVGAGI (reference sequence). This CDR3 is CASSRPTGTASYEQYF. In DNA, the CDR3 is TGTGCCAGCAGTCGGCCGACCGGGACAGCCTCCTACGAGCAGTACTTC.